The 2 T cell receptor beta chains below come from one sample, sequenced in a study of blood T cell repertoires in COVID-19 (dated by TCRdb to 2018 to 2020). The library was produced with the immunoSEQ multiplex PCR assay. As stored in TCRdb, this immuneACCESS dataset retains in-frame rearrangements with V and J assigned. A fraction of the clones does not appear; measured against another copy, unresolved V genes explain less than half of the discrepancy, and the remainder lacks a known reason. Here the sample has around 280,000 clones; 85% occur a single time. Around 3.9% of the sample is in the top ten clones. Sequences were obtained from peripheral blood. The origin of the receptors is a woman between 45 and 60 years old with active or convalescent COVID-19.

V and J are TRBV19 and TRBJ1-1; a possible D gene is TRBD1 (5 bases). With 3 bases removed from V and 3 bases from J, the gap between germline ends came to 8 bases. Germline V CDR1 and CDR2: LNHDA, SQIVND (reference sequence). The CDR3 consists of 13 residues. CDR3 residues: CASSMGHDTEAFF. CDR3 in DNA: TGTGCCAGTAGTATGGGGCATGACACTGAAGCTTTCTTT.

The rearrangement uses TRBV29-1 and TRBJ2-7; 7 nucleotides agree with TRBD2. The length of the CDR3 is 12 residues. V shed 4 bases and J 9 bases; nucleotides not matched to a gene: 9. From germline, CDR1 is SQVTM and CDR2 ANQGSEA. As DNA, the CDR3 is TGCAGCGTTGCTAGGCCATCGGGAGGGCAGTACTTC. This gives the protein CSVARPSGGQYF.